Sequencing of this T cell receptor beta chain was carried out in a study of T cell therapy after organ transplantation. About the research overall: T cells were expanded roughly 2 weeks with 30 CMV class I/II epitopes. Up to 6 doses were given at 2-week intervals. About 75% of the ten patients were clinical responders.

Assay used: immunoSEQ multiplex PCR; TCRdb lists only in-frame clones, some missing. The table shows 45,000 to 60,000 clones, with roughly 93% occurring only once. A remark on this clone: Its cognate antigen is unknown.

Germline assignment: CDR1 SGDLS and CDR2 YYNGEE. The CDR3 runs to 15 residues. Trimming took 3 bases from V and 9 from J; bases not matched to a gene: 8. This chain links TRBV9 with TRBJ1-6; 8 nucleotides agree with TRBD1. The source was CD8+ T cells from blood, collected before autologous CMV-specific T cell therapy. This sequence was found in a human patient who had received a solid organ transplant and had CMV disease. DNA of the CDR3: TGTGCCAGCAGCGCCCAGACAGGGGCCTCTTCACCCCTCCACTTT. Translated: CASSAQTGASSPLHF.